The subject of this entry is one T cell receptor beta chain. The antigen remains undetermined. Sequenced by immunoSEQ multiplex PCR; TCRdb stores in-frame clones only, minus some. The sample lists 300,000 to 400,000 clones, around 87% occurring once. The sample's treatment: 15 to 20 received Ad26.COV2.S at low or high dose, single or two shots; 5 received placebo; per-sample allocation not given. Repertoires come from day 63 after the first vaccine or placebo injection. At a Boston site, the person donating was an adult of 18-55 years. Vaccination used an Ad26 vector expressing Wuhan-strain SARS-CoV-2 spike. This sample is drawn from a study of Ad26.COV2.S vaccination and SARS-CoV-2 variants. Overall study context: Ad26.COV2.S, an intramuscular injection, was given once or twice 56 days apart. Findings and limits, study-wide: Those who received the vaccine showed greater spike-specific TCR breadth than those given placebo.

Deletions cut 7 bases from V and 7 bases from J, with 17 bases between. The CDR3 totals 14 residues. Germline assignment: CDR1 SNHLY and CDR2 FYNNEI. The TCR sequence derives from a person between 18 and 65 years old who received the Ad26.COV2.S COVID-19 vaccine or a placebo. Sequenced material: peripheral blood, taken in a trial of Ad26.COV2.S vaccine versus placebo. The V gene is TRBV2, the J gene TRBJ2-4; D is possibly TRBD1 or TRBD2 (6 bases each). The CDR3 reads CASKGTGAQNIQYF. In DNA, the CDR3 is TGTGCCAGCAAGGGCACGGGGGCCCAGAACATTCAGTACTTC. Using reference TRBV2 and TRBJ2-4 for the parts outside the CDR3, the full variable domain is EPEVTQTPSHQVTQMGQEVILRCVPISNHLYFYWYRQILGQKVEFLVSFYNNEISEKSEIFDDQFSVERPDGSNFTLKIRSTKLEDSAMYFCASKGTGAQNIQYFGAGTRLSVL.